Presented here are 30 T cell receptor beta chains from one specimen sequenced in a study of spatial heterogeneity in lung cancer. Study-level results: How many expanded intratumoral alpha and beta TCRs were present tracked the tumor mutation count, which was a count of nonsynonymous mutations.

These receptors' antigens are unknown. Stated time point: sample taken at primary tumor resection. TCRdb redid the calling of the 5' RACE reads with MiXCR, one entry per CDR3 protein. The data show some 9,000 distinct CDR3 sequences, 14% seen once. The input for sequencing was lung tumor tissue, taken at surgery. These receptors were taken from a male donor with early-stage non-small cell lung cancer.

This clonotype was found many times. The size of this beta chain means little, since it is a stray read in a library made for alpha chains. The chain links TRBV7-9 to TRBJ1-1, with 10 bases lining up with TRBD1. This CDR3 spans 16 amino acids. CDR1 and CDR2 (germline): SEHNR, FQNEAQ (reference sequence). V trimming: 8 bases; J trimming: 1 base; junction bases outside the gene matches: 10. The chain's CDR3 is CASASGQGVANTEAFF. CDR3 nucleotide sequence: TGTGCCAGCGCATCAGGACAGGGGGTAGCGAACACTGAAGCTTTCTTT.

This clonotype was observed at least ten times. This beta chain is a stray sequence in a library constructed for alpha chains; its clone size is not meaningful. The chain carries TRBV29-1 and TRBJ2-1, with D maybe TRBD1 (6 bases). CDR1 and CDR2 from the germline V gene are SQVTM and ANQGSEA. This CDR3 region has 15 residues. The germline V and J ends were trimmed by 4 bases and 0 bases, with 13 bases remaining between them. The CDR3 coding sequence is TGCAGCGTTGGGGCCCCGGACAGCTCCTACAATGAGCAGTTCTTC. This codes for CSVGAPDSSYNEQFF.

There are many counts of this clonotype. Since the library was made to target alpha chains, this beta chain is a stray read and its abundance is not meaningful. The J gene is TRBJ1-6, the V gene TRBV18; maybe TRBD1 (6 bases). V lost 3 bases and J 5 bases, leaving 17 bases between the germline ends. CDR1 KGHSH and CDR2 LQKENI come from the germline V gene. The CDR3 is made up of 17 amino acids. The CDR3 DNA sequence: TGTGCCAGCTCACCCCGACAGGAAATGGGCGATAATTCACCCCTCCACTTT. This gives the protein CASSPRQEMGDNSPLHF.

There are many counts of this clonotype. The size of this beta chain means little, since it is a stray read in a library made for alpha chains. V usage is TRBV7-9 and J usage is TRBJ1-1; D gene unclear. The CDR3 contains 14 residues. Trimming cost V 1 base and J 2 bases, with 8 bases left between them. Germline V gene sequence: CDR1 SEHNR, CDR2 FQNEAQ (reference sequence). The DNA of the CDR3 is TGTGCCAGCAGCTTAGAACAGATTAACACTGAAGCTTTCTTT. This codes for CASSLEQINTEAFF.

This clonotype was detected ten times or more. The library was designed around alpha chains, so this beta chain is a stray read whose abundance carries little weight. The chain links TRBV5-1 to TRBJ2-5; TRBD2 might be the D (5 bases). CDR3 length: 14 amino acids. CDR1 and CDR2 (germline): SGHRS, YFSETQ. V lost 5 bases and J lost 1, with 12 bases in between. The CDR3 loop is CASRLTNTQETQYF. CDR3 bases: TGCGCCAGCAGATTGACTAACACCCAAGAGACCCAGTACTTC.

Concerning this clonotype itself: As an off-target read in a library built for alpha chains, this beta chain has a frequency of little significance. This chain joins TRBV10-2 and TRBJ1-3; the D gene is possibly TRBD1 (5 bases). V was shortened by 6 bases and J by 0 bases, with 15 bases between the two germline ends. Germline CDR1 and CDR2: WSHSY and SAAADI. The CDR3 sequence is 16 residues long. CDR3 in DNA: TGCGCCAGCAGCCTAGTAGGGGCCGTCTCTGGAAACACCATATATTTT. Protein sequence: CASSLVGAVSGNTIYF.

The table lists this clonotype with many counts. Because this beta chain is a stray read in a library intended to capture alpha chains, its abundance should not be given much weight. The chain links TRBV5-1 to TRBJ1-6; D possibly corresponds to TRBD1 (6 bases). This CDR3 region has 14 residues. Per germline, CDR1 SGHRS and CDR2 YFSETQ. V lost 1 base and J lost 6, with 8 bases in between. The CDR3 spells CASSLTGSNSPLHF. CDR3 DNA sequence: TGCGCCAGCAGCTTGACAGGGTCTAATTCACCCCTCCACTTT.

On this clonotype itself: The library was prepared for alpha chains; this beta chain is a stray read, so its frequency means little. This chain uses TRBV28 with TRBJ2-5; the D call may be TRBD1 or TRBD2 (5 bases each). The CDR3 contains 16 residues. V was cut by 3 bases and J by 7 bases, with 21 bases left in between. The germline V gene has CDR1 MDHEN and CDR2 SYDVKM. The CDR3 DNA follows: TGTGCCAGCAGTTTTCCCCCCGGGACGAGGACTCGGACCCAGTACTTC. Protein: CASSFPPGTRTRTQYF.

In this sample, this clonotype turned up many times. This beta chain appears as a stray read in a library generated for alpha chains; its size is not informative. The chain joins TRBV20-1 to TRBJ2-7; D is uncertain. The CDR3 spans 12 residues. V was pared by 7 bases and J by 3 bases, with 13 bases between. The germline V gene has CDR1 DFQATT and CDR2 SNEGSKA (reference sequence). The CDR3 region is CSGKGTHYEQYF. The CDR3 region has the DNA TGCAGTGGTAAGGGTACGCACTACGAGCAGTACTTC.

This clonotype showed up many times. Within a library made for alpha chains, this beta chain is off target, and its count is uninformative. This chain joins TRBV11-1 and TRBJ1-2; TRBD1 matches 8 bases. In germline, CDR1 is SGHAT, CDR2 FQDESV (reference sequence). This CDR3 has 14 amino acids. After removal of 3 bases from V and 6 bases from J, the junction contained 6 bases not matched to a gene. The CDR3 is CASSLQGAGDGYTF. The DNA for the CDR3 is TGTGCCAGCAGCTTGCAGGGGGCCGGGGATGGCTACACCTTC.

The table lists this clonotype with many counts. This beta chain is an unintended read in a library built for alpha chains; its size means little. J is TRBJ2-1 and V is TRBV6-6, with D unresolved. The germline CDR1 and CDR2 sequences are MNHNY and SVGAGI (reference sequence). The V and J ends lost 6 bases and 4 bases respectively, with 13 bases between them. The CDR3 is 14 residues long. In DNA form, the CDR3 reads TGTGCCAGCAGCCCGAAGGGCCAGTACAATGAGCAGTTCTTC. Its translation: CASSPKGQYNEQFF.

This clonotype has at least ten counts. The library was designed around alpha chains, so this beta chain is a stray read whose abundance carries little weight. The gene calls are TRBV27 and TRBJ2-1; 8 positions agree with TRBD2. The CDR3 sequence is 17 residues long. Trimming removed 1 base from V and 6 bases from J; junction bases left unmatched: 11. The germline gives CDR1 MNHEY, CDR2 SMNVEV (reference sequence). The CDR3 DNA sequence: TGTGCCAGCAGTTTATTCCCCGAGCGGGAGTTAGTCAATGAGCAGTTCTTC. It specifies CASSLFPERELVNEQFF.

At least ten counts were recorded for this clonotype. Found in a library prepared for alpha chains, this beta chain is an off-target read, and its abundance has little meaning. The chain has TRBV6-5 and TRBJ2-7; 9 bases line up with TRBD2. The CDR3 sequence is 16 residues long. Trimming took 6 bases from V and 3 from J; bases not matched to a gene: 12. Germline CDR1 and CDR2: MNHEY and SVGAGI. The chain's CDR3 is CASRESKGLASYEQYF. CDR3 nucleotide sequence: TGTGCCAGCAGAGAGAGCAAGGGACTAGCAAGCTACGAGCAGTACTTC.

This clonotype has a single count. Because the library targeted alpha chains, this beta chain is an off-target read whose size means little. V usage is TRBV14 and J usage is TRBJ1-2; D is ambiguous. Germline CDR1 SGHDN, CDR2 FVKESK. V lost 4 bases, J lost 13 bases, and 16 bases lay in between. The CDR3 is 12 amino acids. CDR3 loop: CASSPEGLGFTF. Written as DNA, the CDR3 is TGTGCCAGCAGCCCAGAAGGGTTAGGTTTCACCTTC.

This clonotype is labeled medium-sized (0.01 to 0.1%). A library made for alpha chains picked up this beta chain off target, so its size means little. This chain links TRBV21-1 with TRBJ1-2; the D call of TRBD1 is as the table states it, not checked on the DNA. TRBV21-1 has pseudogene status. The CDR3 consists of 15 residues. CDR3 amino acids: CASSKVERDTYGYTF. CDR3 coding DNA: TGTGCCAGCAGCAAAGTGGAGAGGGACACCTATGGCTACACCTTC.

The sample holds many counts of this clonotype. Since it is a stray read in a library aimed at alpha chains, this beta chain has a size that is not meaningful. In DNA form, the CDR3 reads TGTGCCAGCAGTTTTAGCGGGAGTAGGTCAGATACGCAGTATTTT. Translated, it gives CASSFSGSRSDTQYF. V gene TRBV12-3 or TRBV12-4 combines with J gene TRBJ2-3, with 9 bases lining up with TRBD2. V shed 3 bases, J shed 4 bases, and the junction held 5 bases outside the gene matches. The CDR3 contains 15 residues.

This clonotype was observed at least ten times. Because the library targeted alpha chains, this beta chain is an off-target read whose size means little. The V call is TRBV24-1, the J call TRBJ1-2, with a weak D call TRBD1 (5 bases). The CDR3 runs 14 residues. The V end lost 2 bases, the J end lost 7 bases, and 13 bases lay between the germline ends. Germline lookup yields CDR1 KGHDR and CDR2 SFDVKD. Here the CDR3 reads CATSDWGGVAGYTF. CDR3 sequence (DNA): TGTGCCACCAGTGATTGGGGAGGGGTGGCTGGCTACACCTTC.

This clonotype was seen repeatedly, ten times or more. Little can be read into the size of this beta chain, an off-target read in a library designed for alpha chains. This chain joins TRBV24-1 and TRBJ2-1; a weak D match, TRBD1 (6 bases). V lost 9 bases, J lost 5 bases, and 16 bases lay in between. This CDR3 is built from 14 residues. In germline, CDR1 is KGHDR, CDR2 SFDVKD. The CDR3 nucleotides read TGTGCCACCGAAGGGCCAGGGGCCAACAATGAGCAGTTCTTC. Protein sequence: CATEGPGANNEQFF.

This clonotype occurred many times. This beta chain represents an off-target read in a library built for alpha chains; its size is of limited meaning. V and J are TRBV12-3 or TRBV12-4 and TRBJ1-6; the match to TRBD1 covers 10 bases. The trim removed 3 bases at V and 11 bases at J, leaving 7 bases unmatched. The CDR3 sequence is 15 residues long. The CDR3 loop is CASSFSGTGVAPLHF. The CDR3 DNA reads TGTGCCAGCAGTTTCTCCGGGACAGGGGTGGCACCCCTCCACTTT.

This clonotype was found many times. This beta chain appears as a stray read in a library generated for alpha chains; its size is not informative. The chain recombines TRBV20-1 with TRBJ2-1, with D hard to call. The CDR3 spans 13 residues. Germline CDR1 reads DFQATT; CDR2 reads SNEGSKA (reference sequence). V was clipped by 6 bases and J by 0 bases, with 9 bases between them. The CDR3 sequence: CSAHWSSYNEQFF. Here the CDR3 DNA reads TGCAGTGCGCATTGGAGCTCCTACAATGAGCAGTTCTTC.

In its sample, this clonotype was seen many times. This beta chain is a stray read from a library made for alpha chains; its abundance is not meaningful. The V gene is TRBV14, the J gene TRBJ1-2; 9 bases align to TRBD1. The CDR3 extends over 14 amino acids. V dropped 3 bases and J dropped 5; count of bases not matched to a gene: 4. CDR1 is SGHDN, CDR2 FVKESK, per germline. In nucleotides, the CDR3 is TGTGCCAGCAGCCATAGGACAGGGGATTATGGCTACACCTTC. It yields the protein CASSHRTGDYGYTF.

This clonotype was seen more than once but under ten times. The library was built for alpha chains, so this beta chain is an off-target read and its size means little. The genes are TRBV7-8 and TRBJ2-3; 13 positions match TRBD2. V was clipped by 4 bases and J by 0 bases; unmatched bases: 4. This CDR3 has 17 residues. Germline V gene lookup returns CDR1 SGHVS and CDR2 FQNEAQ. CDR3 sequence reads: CASSSWTSGSSTDTQYF. Written as DNA, the CDR3 is TGTGCCAGCAGCTCCTGGACTAGCGGGAGTAGCACAGATACGCAGTATTTT.

This clonotype was picked up many times. This beta chain lies outside the target of a library built for alpha chains; its clone size means little. This chain links TRBV12-3 or TRBV12-4 with TRBJ1-2; tentative D call: TRBD1 (5 bases). The CDR3 totals 15 residues. V was clipped by 4 bases and J by 5 bases, with 17 bases between them. The CDR3 loop is CASSSLVGVKYGYTF. DNA of the CDR3: TGTGCCAGCAGTTCTCTGGTGGGGGTGAAGTATGGCTACACCTTC.

This clonotype was counted many times. A library prepared for alpha chains yielded this beta chain as an off-target read; its size is of little meaning. The chain carries TRBV5-1 and TRBJ2-7, with D perhaps TRBD1 (6 bases). Germline CDR1 reads SGHRS; CDR2 reads YFSETQ. V was cut by 0 bases and J by 6 bases, with 10 bases left in between. The CDR3 extends over 13 amino acids. The CDR3 protein is CASSLGSGAEQYF. The CDR3 nucleotides are TGCGCCAGCAGCTTGGGGTCAGGGGCCGAGCAGTACTTC.

This clonotype was seen repeatedly, ten times or more. In a library made to pick up alpha chains, this beta chain is a stray read with a size that means little. The chain combines TRBV6-2 or TRBV6-3 with TRBJ2-5; 10 positions match TRBD2. V lost 6 bases, J lost 4 bases, and 5 bases stayed unmatched. This CDR3 comprises 14 residues. Germline CDR1 reads MNHEY; CDR2 reads SVGEGT. The CDR3 DNA follows: TGTGCCAGCAGCCAGCGGGAGGGTGTAGAGACCCAGTACTTC. It encodes CASSQREGVETQYF.

This clonotype ranks as medium-sized. A library made for alpha chains picked up this beta chain off target, so its size means little. The CDR3 coding sequence is TGTGCCAGCAGTCGACAGGGGGCGTACGAGCAGTACTTC. Protein sequence: CASSRQGAYEQYF. The chain links TRBV3-1 to TRBJ2-7; TRBD1 agrees at 10 bases. The CDR3 is made up of 13 amino acids. V was clipped by 6 bases and J by 4 bases; unmatched bases: 3. CDR1 is LGHDT, CDR2 YNNKEL, per germline (reference sequence).

This clonotype appeared many times. Being off target in a library aimed at alpha chains, this beta chain has a size of little meaning. The rearrangement uses TRBV2 and TRBJ2-7; possibly TRBD1 for D (7 bases). Germline-derived CDR1 and CDR2 are SNHLY and FYNNEI. V was pared by 8 bases and J by 5 bases, with 16 bases between. This CDR3 contains 13 residues. This CDR3 is CASEPQGGDEQYF. The CDR3 nucleotides read TGTGCCAGCGAGCCCCAGGGGGGAGACGAGCAGTACTTC.

This clonotype was observed many times. Since it is a stray read in a library aimed at alpha chains, this beta chain has a size that is not meaningful. The genes are TRBV7-9 and TRBJ2-2, with a tentative D call TRBD1 (6 bases). V was pared by 5 bases and J by 8 bases, with 21 bases between. The CDR3 loop spans 16 amino acids. Germline loops: CDR1 SEHNR, CDR2 FQNEAQ (reference sequence). The CDR3, as DNA: TGTGCCAGCAGCGAGGAGGAGGCAGGGGTTTTTGGGGAGCTGTTTTTT. Its translation is CASSEEEAGVFGELFF. The entire variable domain, with the rest obtained from reference TRBV7-9 and TRBJ2-2, is as follows: DTGVSQNPRHKITKRGQNVTFRCDPISEHNRLYWYRQTLGQGPEFLTYFQNEAQLEKSRLLSDRFSAERPKGSFSTLEIQRTEQGDSAMYLCASSEEEAGVFGELFFGEGSRLTVL.

By sample share, this clonotype is medium-sized. Found in a library prepared for alpha chains, this beta chain is an off-target read, and its abundance has little meaning. The chain uses TRBV6-6 and TRBJ2-1, with 10 nucleotides matching TRBD2. The CDR3 extends over 19 amino acids. J was trimmed by 1 base and V by 0 bases; bases with no gene match: 9. Germline CDR1 and CDR2: MNHNY and SVGAGI (reference sequence). This CDR3 reads CASSYSGTSAHLSYNEQFF. As DNA, the CDR3 is TGTGCCAGCAGTTACTCCGGGACTAGCGCCCATCTGTCCTACAATGAGCAGTTCTTC.

A word on this clonotype: Since the library was made to target alpha chains, this beta chain is a stray read and its abundance is not meaningful. The rearrangement joins TRBV13 to TRBJ2-1, with D tentatively TRBD1 (7 bases). CDR1 is PRHDT, CDR2 FYEKMQ, per germline (reference sequence). V dropped 3 bases and J dropped 6 bases, with 15 bases sitting between them. The CDR3 has 15 amino acids. In DNA form, the CDR3 reads TGTGCCAGCAGCTTGGCCCAGGGGGGTTTCAATGAGCAGTTCTTC. Translating it yields CASSLAQGGFNEQFF.